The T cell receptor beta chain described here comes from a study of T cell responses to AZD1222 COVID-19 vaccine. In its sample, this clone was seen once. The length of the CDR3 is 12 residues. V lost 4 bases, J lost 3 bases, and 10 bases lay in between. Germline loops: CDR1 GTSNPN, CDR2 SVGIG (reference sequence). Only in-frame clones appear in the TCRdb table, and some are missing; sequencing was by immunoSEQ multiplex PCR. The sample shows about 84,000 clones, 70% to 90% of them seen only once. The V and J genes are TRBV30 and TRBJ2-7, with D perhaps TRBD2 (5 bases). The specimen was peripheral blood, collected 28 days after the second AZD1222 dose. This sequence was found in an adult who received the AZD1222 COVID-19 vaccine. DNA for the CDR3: TGTGCCTGGATAGGCAGCGGCTACGAGCAGTACTTC. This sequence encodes CAWIGSGYEQYF.